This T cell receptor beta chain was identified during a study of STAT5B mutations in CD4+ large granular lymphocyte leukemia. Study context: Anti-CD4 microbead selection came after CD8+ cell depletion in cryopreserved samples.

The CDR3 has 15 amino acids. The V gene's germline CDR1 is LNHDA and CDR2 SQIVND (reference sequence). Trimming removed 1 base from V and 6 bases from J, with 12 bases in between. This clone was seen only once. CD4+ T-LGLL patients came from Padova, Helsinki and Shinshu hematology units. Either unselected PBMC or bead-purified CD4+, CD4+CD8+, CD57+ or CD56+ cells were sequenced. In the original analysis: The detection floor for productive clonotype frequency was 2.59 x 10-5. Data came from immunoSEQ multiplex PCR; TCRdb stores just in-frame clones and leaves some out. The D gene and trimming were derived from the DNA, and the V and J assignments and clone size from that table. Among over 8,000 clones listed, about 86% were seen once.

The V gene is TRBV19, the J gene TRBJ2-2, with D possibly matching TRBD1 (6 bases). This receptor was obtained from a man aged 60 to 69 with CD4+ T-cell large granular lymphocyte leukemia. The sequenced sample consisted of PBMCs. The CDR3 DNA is TGTGCCAGTAGTATAGGGGGGCAGCGCCCCGGGGAGCTGTTTTTT. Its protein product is CASSIGGQRPGELFF.